The rows below give T cell receptor beta chains drawn from one sample of a study of T cell responses to AZD1222 COVID-19 vaccine. Measured with immunoSEQ multiplex PCR; TCRdb has only the in-frame clones, and not every one. The sample includes 120,000 to 150,000 clones, more than 75% seen only once; the top ten take roughly 5.5%. The sample here was peripheral blood, taken on day 0 of AZD1222 vaccination. These receptors were taken from an adult in good health. Both conserved end residues are part of each CDR3. D genes are given only for firm matches. Clone size is stated in some rows and not others, as once, few, many or a class when expanded.

V	size	D	J	DNA	CDR3
TRBV6-1	.	TRBD1	TRBJ2-5	TGTGCCAGCAGTGAAGCGCTGGGACAGACGCAAGAGACCCAGTACTTC	CASSEALGQTQETQYF
TRBV18	.	.	TRBJ2-1	TGTGCCAGCTCACCAACCTTGACAAGCTACAATGAGCAGTTCTTC	CASSPTLTSYNEQFF
TRBV7-2	.	.	TRBJ1-2	TGTGCCAGCAGCCCCTCCCGGGGGGGGCGTAGAAGCTATGGCTACACCTTC	CASSPSRGGRRSYGYTF
TRBV28	.	TRBD1	TRBJ1-5	TGTGCCAGCAGTTTCCGGACAGGGGTAGGTCAGCCCCAGCATTTT	CASSFRTGVGQPQHF
TRBV19	.	TRBD1	TRBJ1-5	TGTGCCAGTAGTACAGCCGGGACAGGGGAGGATCAGCCCCAGCATTTT	CASSTAGTGEDQPQHF
TRBV9	.	TRBD2	TRBJ2-2	TGTGCCAGCAGCGTCCCCAGACTAGCGGGAGGGCAGAACACCGGGGAGCTGTTTTTT	CASSVPRLAGGQNTGELFF
TRBV2	.	.	TRBJ2-3	TGTGCCAGATATATATCGCTTTCGGAAGATACGCAGTATTTT	CARYISLSEDTQYF
TRBV4-3	.	.	TRBJ1-5	TGCGCCAGCAGCCACTCCTGGGGTGCGGTGCGGCGCAATCAGCCCCAGCATTTT	CASSHSWGAVRRNQPQHF
TRBV27	.	.	TRBJ1-2	TGTGCCAGCAGTCCGGACAGAAGGAGGGGCTACACCTTC	CASSPDRRRGYTF
TRBV7-9	.	TRBD1	TRBJ1-2	TGTGCCAGCAGCCCTCGGGACAGGGAAGAGGGTGGCTACACCTTC	CASSPRDREEGGYTF
TRBV6-1	.	TRBD1	TRBJ1-2	TGTGCCAGCAGTGAAGTGGGCAGGGGGGACTATGGCTACACCTTC	CASSEVGRGDYGYTF
TRBV7-9	once	.	TRBJ1-3	TGTGCCAGCAGCTCGGGGGAAAACACCATATATTTT	CASSSGENTIYF
TRBV20-1	.	.	TRBJ2-7	TGCAGTGCTAGGGGCCAGTTCGAGCAGTACTTC	CSARGQFEQYF
TRBV18	.	TRBD1	TRBJ2-7	TGTGCCAGCTCACCACCGGACAGGGGCTACGAGCAGTACTTC	CASSPPDRGYEQYF
TRBV3-1/TRBV3-2	.	.	TRBJ1-5	TGTGCCAGCAGCCAAGAGCTTTTGGTACGGCTATGGTGTCAGCCCCAGCATTTT	CASSQELLVRLWCQPQHF
TRBV6-2/TRBV6-3	.	TRBD2	TRBJ2-1	TGTGCCAGCAGCCATCTAGCGGGGGAGCAGTTCTTC	CASSHLAGEQFF
TRBV20-1	.	.	TRBJ2-7	TGCAGTGCTACCAGTAGCGAGCAGTACTTC	CSATSSEQYF
TRBV11-2	.	.	TRBJ1-1	TGTGCCAGCAGCTTAGATCCCTCAGGGGCGCTTTTCTTT	CASSLDPSGALFF
TRBV15	.	.	TRBJ1-1	TGTGCCACCAGCAGTACGACAGTGAACACTGAAGCTTTCTTT	CATSSTTVNTEAFF
TRBV24-1	.	TRBD1	TRBJ1-5	TGTGCCACCAGTGATGCGTCCGGGACAGAGAGTCAGCCCCAGCATTTT	CATSDASGTESQPQHF
TRBV19	.	TRBD1	TRBJ1-2	TGTGCCAGTAGTTTCTGGGACAGCTATGGCTACACCTTC	CASSFWDSYGYTF
TRBV6-5	.	.	TRBJ2-1	TGTGCCAGCAGTTACTCGGCGGACAGCTACAATGAGCAGTTCTTC	CASSYSADSYNEQFF
TRBV11-2	.	.	TRBJ1-6	TGTGCCAGCAGCTTAGATCACAGGGTTAATTCACCCCTCCACTTT	CASSLDHRVNSPLHF
TRBV6-2/TRBV6-3	.	TRBD2	TRBJ2-1	TGTGCCAGCAGTTATTGGCTAGCGGGAGGAGGTGAGCAGTTCTTC	CASSYWLAGGGEQFF
TRBV11-1	.	.	TRBJ2-7	TGTGCCAGCAGCTTAACAGCCTACGAGCAGTACTTC	CASSLTAYEQYF
TRBV2	.	TRBD2	TRBJ2-1	TGTGCCAGCAGTCTAGCGGGGGGGACTTTGGATGAGCAGTTCTTC	CASSLAGGTLDEQFF
TRBV28	.	TRBD1	TRBJ1-5	TGTGCCAGCAGCTCGTCCGGGACAGGGGGCTTGGGCAATCAGCCCCAGCATTTT	CASSSSGTGGLGNQPQHF
TRBV10-3	.	TRBD1	TRBJ1-2	TGTGCCATCAGTGATACCCGGGGACAGGGTAACTATGGCTACACCTTC	CAISDTRGQGNYGYTF
TRBV9	.	.	TRBJ2-6	TGTGCCAGCAGCGTAGTGTCTGGGGGGAGTTTTGCTCTGGGGGCCAACGTCCTGACTTTC	CASSVVSGGSFALGANVLTF
TRBV19	many	TRBD1	TRBJ2-7	TGTGCCAGTAGTCCCCCCCGGGACAGGGGCGAGCAGTACTTC	CASSPPRDRGEQYF
TRBV5-8	.	.	TRBJ2-5	TGTGCCAGCAGCTTCTCTAGCGCTCAAGAGACCCAGTACTTC	CASSFSSAQETQYF
TRBV23-1	few	.	TRBJ2-2	TGCGCCAGCAGGCCCCCGGAAAGGGGAACCGGGGAGCTGTTTTTT	CASRPPERGTGELFF
TRBV2	.	.	TRBJ1-1	TGTGCCAGCAGCCCGCCTCGCCAGCAAGCTTTCTTT	CASSPPRQQAFF
TRBV27	few	TRBD1	TRBJ1-2	TGTGCCAGCAGTTTATCGGGACAGGCGTCTGGCTACACCTTC	CASSLSGQASGYTF
TRBV3-1/TRBV3-2	.	TRBD1	TRBJ2-1	TGTGCCAGCAGCCCCACAAGACGACAGGGGGGGTTTGAGCAGTTCTTC	CASSPTRRQGGFEQFF
TRBV4-2	.	.	TRBJ2-1	TGTGCCAGCAGCCAAGGAGGAGGTACATCAGTATACAATGAGCAGTTCTTC	CASSQGGGTSVYNEQFF
TRBV9	.	.	TRBJ2-7	TGTGCCAGCAGCGTCAACCGCTTC	CASSVNRF
TRBV9	.	TRBD1	TRBJ2-7	TGTGCCAGCAGCATCGGACAGGGTGGAGGGTACGAGCAGTACTTC	CASSIGQGGGYEQYF
TRBV11-3	.	.	TRBJ1-1	TGTGCCAGCAGCCCCGACTCGAACACTGAAGCTTTCTTT	CASSPDSNTEAFF
TRBV15	.	.	TRBJ1-4	TGTGCCACCAGCAGAGATCTGGGGGGCTCTGGGGAAAAACTGTTTTTT	CATSRDLGGSGEKLFF
TRBV5-1	.	TRBD1	TRBJ2-1	TGCGCCAGCAGCTTGGTACAGGGGGCCGACAATGAGCAGTTCTTC	CASSLVQGADNEQFF
TRBV7-3	.	.	TRBJ2-2	TGTGCCAGCAGCTTAAGACACTCCGGGGAGCTGTTTTTT	CASSLRHSGELFF
TRBV27	once	TRBD1	TRBJ2-5	TGTGCCAGCAGTGGACGGACAGGGGTCGGTACGGAGACCCAGTACTTC	CASSGRTGVGTETQYF
TRBV5-1	.	.	TRBJ1-5	TGCGCCAGCCTCGTAATTATCTGGTGGGCCCCGTATAGCAATCAGCCCCAGCATTTT	CASLVIIWWAPYSNQPQHF
TRBV7-3	.	TRBD1	TRBJ1-5	TGTGCCAGCAGCTCACCTGGGACAGGGAAAAGCAATCAGCCCCAGCATTTT	CASSSPGTGKSNQPQHF
TRBV28	.	.	TRBJ1-5	TGTGCCAGCAGTTTCGAAATCGCGGGGGCGCCCCAGCATTTT	CASSFEIAGAPQHF
TRBV28	.	.	TRBJ1-1	TGTGCCAGCAGTTTCATGGGCACTGAAGCTTTCTTT	CASSFMGTEAFF
TRBV7-8	.	TRBD1	TRBJ1-6	TGTGCCAGCAGCTTAGTGGACAGGCAAAATTCACCCCTCCACTTT	CASSLVDRQNSPLHF
TRBV4-2	.	TRBD2	TRBJ2-3	TGTGCCAGCAGCCAAGATGGGAGCGGGGGGGCAGATACGCAGTATTTT	CASSQDGSGGADTQYF
TRBV19	.	.	TRBJ1-5	TGTGCCAGTAGTATAAGGGGCGGCAATCAGCCCCAGCATTTT	CASSIRGGNQPQHF
TRBV4-1	.	.	TRBJ1-2	TGCGCCAGCAGCCAAGAACCAAACAAGGGGCCCTATAACTATGGCTACACCTTC	CASSQEPNKGPYNYGYTF
TRBV7-2	.	TRBD1	TRBJ1-3	TGTGCCAGCAGCCGGGACAGATACCCTGGAAACACCATATATTTT	CASSRDRYPGNTIYF
TRBV9	once	.	TRBJ1-1	TGTGCCAGCAGCGTCGCCCCAAGGGGCACTGAAGCTTTCTTT	CASSVAPRGTEAFF
TRBV11-3	.	.	TRBJ2-1	TGTGCCAGCACCATAAGGGGGAGCTCCTACAATGAGCAGTTCTTC	CASTIRGSSYNEQFF
TRBV6-5	.	TRBD1	TRBJ2-5	TGTGCCAGCAGTTACCTAACAGGGGGGACCAGGGAGACCCAGTACTTC	CASSYLTGGTRETQYF
TRBV4-3	.	.	TRBJ2-7	TGCGCCAGCAGCCAGAAGGGAGTTTCCTACGAGCAGTACTTC	CASSQKGVSYEQYF
TRBV7-3	.	.	TRBJ2-5	TGTGCCAGCAGCTTAGCGGGGTCGGGGGAGACCCAGTACTTC	CASSLAGSGETQYF
TRBV7-9	.	.	TRBJ1-1	TGTGCCAGCAGCGGGGCACAGGGGAACACTGAAGCTTTCTTT	CASSGAQGNTEAFF